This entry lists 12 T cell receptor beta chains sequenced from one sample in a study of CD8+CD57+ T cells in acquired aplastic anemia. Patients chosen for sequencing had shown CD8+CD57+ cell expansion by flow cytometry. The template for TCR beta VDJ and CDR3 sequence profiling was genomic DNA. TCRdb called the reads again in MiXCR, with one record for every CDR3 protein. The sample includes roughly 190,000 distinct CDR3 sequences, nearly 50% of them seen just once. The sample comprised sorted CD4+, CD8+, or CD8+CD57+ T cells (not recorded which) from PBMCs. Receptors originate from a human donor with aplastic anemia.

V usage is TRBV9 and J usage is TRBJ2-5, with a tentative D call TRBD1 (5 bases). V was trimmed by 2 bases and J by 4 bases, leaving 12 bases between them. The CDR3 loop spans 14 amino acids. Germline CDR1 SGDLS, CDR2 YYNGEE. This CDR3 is CASSVGWGLETQYF. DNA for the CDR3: TGTGCCAGCAGCGTCGGGTGGGGCTTAGAGACCCAGTACTTC.

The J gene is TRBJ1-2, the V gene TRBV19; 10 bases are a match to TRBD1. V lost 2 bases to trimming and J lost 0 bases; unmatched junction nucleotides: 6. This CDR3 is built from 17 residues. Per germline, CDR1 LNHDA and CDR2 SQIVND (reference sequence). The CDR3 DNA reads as TGTGCCAGTAGTATAACCCGGGACAGGGGCACTAACTATGGCTACACCTTC. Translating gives CASSITRDRGTNYGYTF.

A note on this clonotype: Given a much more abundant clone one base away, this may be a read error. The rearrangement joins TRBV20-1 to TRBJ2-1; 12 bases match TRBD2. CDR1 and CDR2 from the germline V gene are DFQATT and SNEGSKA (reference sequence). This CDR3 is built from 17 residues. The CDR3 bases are TGCAGTGCTATGGGACTAGCGGGTCCCAGCTCCTACAATGGGCAGTTCTTC. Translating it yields CSAMGLAGPSSYNGQFF.

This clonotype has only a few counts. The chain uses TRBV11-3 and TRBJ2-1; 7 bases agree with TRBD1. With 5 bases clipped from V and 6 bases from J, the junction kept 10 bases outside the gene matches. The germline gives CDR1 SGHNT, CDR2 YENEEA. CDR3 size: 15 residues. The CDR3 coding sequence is TGTGCCAGCAGCCACACAGGGGACGGAACCAATGAGCAGTTCTTC. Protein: CASSHTGDGTNEQFF.

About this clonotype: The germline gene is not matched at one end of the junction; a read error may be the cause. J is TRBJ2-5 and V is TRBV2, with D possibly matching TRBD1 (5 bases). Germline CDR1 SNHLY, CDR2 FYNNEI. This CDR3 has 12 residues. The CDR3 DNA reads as TGTGCCAGCTCTCGAGAAAGGGGATCCCAATACTTC. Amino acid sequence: CASSRERGSQYF.

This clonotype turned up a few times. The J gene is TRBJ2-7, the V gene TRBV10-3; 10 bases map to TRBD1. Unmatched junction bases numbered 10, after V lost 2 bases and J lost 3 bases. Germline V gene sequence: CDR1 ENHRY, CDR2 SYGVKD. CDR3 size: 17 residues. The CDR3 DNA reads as TGTGCCATCAGTGAGGCCCTAGGACAGGGGGACAACTACGAGCAGTACTTC. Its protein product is CAISEALGQGDNYEQYF.

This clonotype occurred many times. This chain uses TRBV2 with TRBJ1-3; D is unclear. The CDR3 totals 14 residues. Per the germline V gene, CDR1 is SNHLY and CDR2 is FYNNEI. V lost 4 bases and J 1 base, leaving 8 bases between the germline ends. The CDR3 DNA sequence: TGTGCCAGCAGTGTATATGGGTCTGGAAACACCATATATTTT. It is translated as CASSVYGSGNTIYF.

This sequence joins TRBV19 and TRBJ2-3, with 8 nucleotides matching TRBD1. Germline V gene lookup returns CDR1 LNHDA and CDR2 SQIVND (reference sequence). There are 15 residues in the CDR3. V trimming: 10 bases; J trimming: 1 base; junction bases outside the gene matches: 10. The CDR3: CATYPGRGRTDTQYF. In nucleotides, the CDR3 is TGTGCCACCTACCCTGGCAGGGGGCGCACAGATACGCAGTATTTT.

The CDR3 reads CATSVSQGTDTQYF. The CDR3 DNA reads as TGTGCCACCAGTGTTTCTCAGGGCACAGATACGCAGTATTTT. The rearrangement uses TRBV24-1 and TRBJ2-3; D uncertain. Germline V gene sequence: CDR1 KGHDR, CDR2 SFDVKD. Trimming cost V 5 bases and J 1 base, with 9 bases left between them. The CDR3 has 14 residues.

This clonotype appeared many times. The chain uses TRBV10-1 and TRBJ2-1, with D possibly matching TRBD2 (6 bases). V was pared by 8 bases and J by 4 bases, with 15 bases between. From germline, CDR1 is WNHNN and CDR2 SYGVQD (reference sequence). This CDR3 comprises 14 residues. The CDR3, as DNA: TGCGCCAGCGTTTCCAGCGGGCATTACAATGAGCAGTTCTTC. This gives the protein CASVSSGHYNEQFF.

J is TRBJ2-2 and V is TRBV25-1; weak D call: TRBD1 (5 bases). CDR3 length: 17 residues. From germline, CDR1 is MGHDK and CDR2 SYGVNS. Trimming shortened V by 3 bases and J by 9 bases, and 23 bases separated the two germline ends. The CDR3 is CASSDPLLEDQGRELFF. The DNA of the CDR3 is TGTGCCAGCAGTGATCCTCTACTCGAGGACCAGGGAAGGGAGCTGTTTTTT.

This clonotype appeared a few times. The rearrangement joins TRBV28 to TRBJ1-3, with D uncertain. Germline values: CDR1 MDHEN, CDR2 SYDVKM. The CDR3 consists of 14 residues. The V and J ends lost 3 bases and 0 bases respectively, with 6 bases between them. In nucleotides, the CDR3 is TGTGCCAGCAGTTTCGCAGGCTCTGGAAACACCATATATTTT. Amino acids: CASSFAGSGNTIYF.